This T cell receptor beta chain was sequenced for a study of cytotoxic CD8 clonotypes in ibrutinib-treated CLL. In the study overall: Investigators collected response samples after a median roughly 12 months of treatment, range 6 to 36.

The table came from immunoSEQ multiplex PCR; TCRdb's copy has only in-frame clones and leaves some out. The table shows about 140,000 clones, with 91% occurring only once. As regards this clone: Its antigen is not identified.

Study-wide points: Clonality grew at ibrutinib response; at progression, it decreased back toward baseline. Contraction or stability on treatment was seen for public clonotypes, which were uncommon.

CDR1 is MNHEY and CDR2 is SMNVEV in the germline V gene (reference sequence). With V trimmed by 4 bases and J by 8 bases, 9 bases remained unmatched. The CDR3 consists of 15 residues. This TCR derives from a human donor with chronic lymphocytic leukemia. V and J are TRBV27 and TRBJ1-2; 11 nucleotides line up with TRBD1. The source was PBMCs, collected after 12 months of ibrutinib treatment. The CDR3 DNA sequence: TGTGCCAGCAGTTCCATAGGACAGGGGGCGGGGGGCTACACCTTC. As protein: CASSSIGQGAGGYTF.